This T cell receptor (beta chain) was identified in a study of tumor-infiltrating lymphocytes in primary liver carcinoma. Reverse transcription of roughly 470 ng total RNA with a constant-region primer produced TCR beta cDNA. Sequencing libraries for TCR beta derived from three nested multiplex PCR rounds that used slightly modified ARM-PCR. TRBV1-TRBV30 forward primers and a C-beta reverse primer were used in the first two PCR rounds, which each ran for approximately 11 cycles. A single record per CDR3 protein comes from TCRdb applying MiXCR to the multiplex PCR reads. This repertoire shows tens of thousands of distinct CDR3 sequences, approximately 70% found once; its top ten account for just under 20%. Without any cell sorting, about 18-30 mg of bulk tissue yielded co-extracted RNA and DNA. The V gene lost 1 base and the J gene lost 3 bases, with 10 bases spanning the gap. The germline CDR1 and CDR2 sequences are SGHVS and FQNEAQ. The CDR3 has 14 amino acids.

The rearrangement links TRBV7-8 to TRBJ2-7, with no clear D. The sequencing input was liver tumor tissue from sampling region 1. Subset indicated: tumor region T1, superior pole. The source of this sequence is a man aged 35-49 years with primary liver carcinoma and hepatitis B virus infection. The CDR3 DNA is TGTGCCAGCAGCTTAGGGGCGGACGACTACGAGCAGTACTTC. The encoded protein is CASSLGADDYEQYF.